What follows describes a single T cell receptor (beta chain). In TCRdb, the 5' RACE reads were re-called with MiXCR into one record per CDR3 protein. The data contain 500,000 to 600,000 distinct CDR3 sequences, 22% of them seen just once; the ten biggest clones take up about 0.99%. This sample stems from a study of identical twins. The germline gives CDR1 SQVTM, CDR2 ANQGSEA. The CDR3 extends over 14 amino acids. V lost 4 bases and J 0 bases, leaving 7 bases between the germline ends. The sample was also reused in another study, on T cells expressing NK-cell markers.

The TCR comes from a woman aged 18-29 years in good health. V is TRBV29-1 and J is TRBJ1-6; D ambiguous. The sequencing input was CD4+ T cells sorted from blood. DNA for the CDR3: TGCAGCGTTGCGGAGAACTCCTATAATTCACCCCTCCACTTT. Its translation is CSVAENSYNSPLHF.